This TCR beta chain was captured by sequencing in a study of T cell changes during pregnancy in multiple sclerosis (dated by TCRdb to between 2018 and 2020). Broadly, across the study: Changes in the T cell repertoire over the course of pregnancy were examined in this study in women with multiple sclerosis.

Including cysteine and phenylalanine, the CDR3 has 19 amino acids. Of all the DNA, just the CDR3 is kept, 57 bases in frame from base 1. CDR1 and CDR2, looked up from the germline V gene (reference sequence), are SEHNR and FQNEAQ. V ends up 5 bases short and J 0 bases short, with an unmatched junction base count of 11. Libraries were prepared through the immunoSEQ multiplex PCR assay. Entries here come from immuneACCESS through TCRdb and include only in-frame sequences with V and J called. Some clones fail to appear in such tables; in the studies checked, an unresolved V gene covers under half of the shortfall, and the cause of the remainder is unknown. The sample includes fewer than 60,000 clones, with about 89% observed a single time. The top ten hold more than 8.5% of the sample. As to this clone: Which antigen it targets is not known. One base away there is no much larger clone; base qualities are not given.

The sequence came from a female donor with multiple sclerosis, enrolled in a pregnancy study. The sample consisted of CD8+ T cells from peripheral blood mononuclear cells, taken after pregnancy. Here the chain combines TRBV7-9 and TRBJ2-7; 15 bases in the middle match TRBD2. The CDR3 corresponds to CASSTPGTSGGLNSYEQYF. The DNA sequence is TGTGCCAGCAGCACCCCCGGGACTAGCGGGGGGCTTAACTCCTACGAGCAGTACTTC.